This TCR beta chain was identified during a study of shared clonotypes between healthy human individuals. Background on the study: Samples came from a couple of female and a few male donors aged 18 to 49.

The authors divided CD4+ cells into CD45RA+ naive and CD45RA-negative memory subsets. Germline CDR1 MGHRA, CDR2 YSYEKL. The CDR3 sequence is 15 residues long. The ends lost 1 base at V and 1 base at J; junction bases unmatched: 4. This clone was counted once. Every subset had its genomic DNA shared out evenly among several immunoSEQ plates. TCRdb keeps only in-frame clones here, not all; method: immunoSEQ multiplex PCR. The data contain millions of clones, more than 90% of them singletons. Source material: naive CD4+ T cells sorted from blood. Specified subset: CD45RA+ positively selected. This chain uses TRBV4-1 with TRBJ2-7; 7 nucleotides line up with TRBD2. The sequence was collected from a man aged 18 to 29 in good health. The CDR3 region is CASSQVLAGSYEQYF. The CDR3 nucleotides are TGCGCCAGCAGCCAAGTCTTAGCGGGTTCCTACGAGCAGTACTTC.